These T cell receptor beta chains were read from a single sample in a study of shared clonotypes between healthy human individuals. Profiled with immunoSEQ multiplex PCR; TCRdb holds only in-frame clones, not every one. The sample has 2 million to 2.5 million clones; 95% are singletons. The sequenced sample consisted of naive CD4+ T cells sorted from blood. The receptor source for this set is a man between 18 and 35 years old in good health. Both conserved end residues are part of each CDR3. The D gene is left open where the match is weak. The listing skips clone size in some rows; elsewhere it reads once, few, many or a size class.

CDR3aa	CDR3nt	abundance	j_gene	v_gene	d_gene
CASSLAGNQETQYF	TGCGCCAGCAGCTTGGCGGGCAACCAAGAGACCCAGTACTTC	.	TRBJ2-5	TRBV5-1	.
CATREGGSPNEQFF	TGTGCCACCCGGGAGGGGGGCTCGCCCAATGAGCAGTTCTTC	.	TRBJ2-1	TRBV6-6	TRBD2
CASSRSAYEKLFF	TGTGCCAGCTCCAGAAGCGCGTATGAAAAACTGTTTTTT	.	TRBJ1-4	TRBV28	.
CASSQDVAGSKNIQYF	TGTGCCAGCAGCCAAGATGTCGCAGGGAGCAAAAACATTCAGTACTTC	few	TRBJ2-4	TRBV4-2	.
CASSLARQGFSNEQYF	TGTGCCAGCAGCTTAGCCCGACAGGGGTTTTCCAACGAGCAGTACTTC	.	TRBJ2-7	TRBV7-6	TRBD1
CASSLAGHTDTQYF	TGTGCCAGCAGCTTAGCGGGGCACACAGATACGCAGTATTTT	few	TRBJ2-3	TRBV7-9	.
CASGTPGREKLFF	TGTGCCAGCGGGACCCCGGGGAGAGAAAAACTGTTTTTT	few	TRBJ1-4	TRBV19	.
CASIQDRPSNEKLFF	TGTGCCAGCATCCAGGACAGGCCTTCTAATGAAAAACTGTTTTTT	once	TRBJ1-4	TRBV28	TRBD1
CASSEQQGQYNEQFF	TGTGCCAGCAGTGAACAGCAGGGTCAATACAATGAGCAGTTCTTC	.	TRBJ2-1	TRBV6-1	.
CARSLGLAGAPTNYEQYF	TGTGCCAGAAGCTTGGGACTAGCGGGAGCACCGACTAACTACGAGCAGTACTTC	.	TRBJ2-7	TRBV5-3	TRBD2
CASSVQGKGNQPQHF	TGTGCCAGCAGTGTTCAGGGGAAAGGCAATCAGCCCCAGCATTTT	.	TRBJ1-5	TRBV6-1	.
CASSYSEREGRHEQFF	TGTGCCAGCAGTTACTCAGAGCGGGAGGGTAGGCATGAGCAGTTCTTC	.	TRBJ2-1	TRBV6-6	TRBD2
CATSRDKGHGTGIGYTF	TGTGCCACCAGCAGAGATAAGGGCCACGGGACAGGGATTGGCTACACCTTC	.	TRBJ1-2	TRBV15	TRBD1
CASRRQGPSDTQYF	TGTGCCAGCAGGAGACAGGGACCTTCAGATACGCAGTATTTT	.	TRBJ2-3	TRBV2	TRBD1
CASSLGEGLYSEQFF	TGCGCCAGCAGCCTGGGGGAGGGCCTTTATAGTGAGCAGTTCTTC	.	TRBJ2-1	TRBV4-3	TRBD2
CASSQTRGGYTF	TGTGCCAGCAGCCAAACCCGTGGTGGCTACACCTTC	.	TRBJ1-2	TRBV14	.
CASSLTASSYEQYF	TGTGCCAGCAGCTTAACCGCTAGCTCCTACGAGCAGTACTTC	.	TRBJ2-7	TRBV7-2	.
CASSRSGTLYEQYF	TGTGCCAGCTCAAGGTCCGGGACCCTCTACGAGCAGTACTTC	.	TRBJ2-7	TRBV18	.
CASSAVATGMAYTF	TGTGCCAGCAGTGCAGTCGCGACAGGGATGGCATACACCTTC	.	TRBJ1-2	TRBV6-4	TRBD1
CASSEVGGLGAYEQYF	TGTGCCAGCAGTGAAGTAGGGGGCCTCGGGGCCTACGAGCAGTACTTC	.	TRBJ2-7	TRBV6-1	TRBD1
CAISQTTTSSEQYF	TGTGCCATCAGTCAAACGACCACGAGCAGCGAGCAGTACTTC	.	TRBJ2-7	TRBV10-3	.
CASSEIWGEQFF	TGTGCCAGCAGTGAGATCTGGGGTGAGCAGTTCTTC	.	TRBJ2-1	TRBV2	.
CASSPRTGLSTEAFF	TGCGCCAGCAGCCCCCGGACAGGGCTTAGCACTGAAGCTTTCTTT	.	TRBJ1-1	TRBV5-1	TRBD1
CASSSQGQVVAFF	TGTGCCAGCAGCTCACAGGGACAAGTGGTGGCTTTCTTT	.	TRBJ1-1	TRBV7-2	.
CASSPRLRGSGDTYNEQFF	TGTGCCAGCAGCCCACGACTGAGGGGAAGCGGGGATACCTACAATGAGCAGTTCTTC	.	TRBJ2-1	TRBV7-6	TRBD2
CASSDWQQAFF	TGTGCCAGCAGTGATTGGCAGCAAGCTTTCTTT	.	TRBJ1-1	TRBV6-1	.
CASSWDSIAYEQYF	TGTGCCAGCAGTTGGGACTCAATAGCCTACGAGCAGTACTTC	.	TRBJ2-7	TRBV6-6	.
CASSYSPDYYGYTF	TGTGCCAGCAGTTACTCTCCAGATTACTATGGCTACACCTTC	.	TRBJ1-2	TRBV6-6	.
CASSYSSGFMNTEAFF	TGTGCCAGCAGTTACAGTTCGGGCTTCATGAACACTGAAGCTTTCTTT	.	TRBJ1-1	TRBV6-5	.
CASSPHVGSFTDTQYF	TGCGCCAGCAGCCCCCATGTCGGGAGCTTCACAGATACGCAGTATTTT	few	TRBJ2-3	TRBV4-1	.
CAWATDREKLFF	TGTGCCTGGGCCACGGACAGAGAAAAACTGTTTTTT	.	TRBJ1-4	TRBV30	.
CASSELMTGSDGYTF	TGCGCCAGCAGTGAGTTAATGACAGGGTCGGATGGCTACACCTTC	.	TRBJ1-2	TRBV10-1	TRBD1
CASKGAGGNQPQHF	TGTGCCAGCAAGGGGGCAGGGGGCAATCAGCCCCAGCATTTT	.	TRBJ1-5	TRBV6-5	TRBD1
CASSSVGKTQYF	TGTGCCAGCAGCTCCGTGGGAAAGACCCAGTACTTC	.	TRBJ2-5	TRBV7-2	.
CASTTYPGNPEAFF	TGTGCCAGCACCACCTATCCAGGGAACCCTGAAGCTTTCTTT	.	TRBJ1-1	TRBV7-2	.
CASSRQGDNYGYTF	TGTGCCAGCAGTCGACAGGGAGATAACTATGGCTACACCTTC	.	TRBJ1-2	TRBV6-5	TRBD1
CASSGLVTSYEQYF	TGTGCCAGCAGCGGCCTCGTGACTTCCTACGAGCAGTACTTC	.	TRBJ2-7	TRBV7-2	.
CASSPGGPGETQYF	TGTGCCAGCAGCCCGGGGGGGCCGGGGGAGACCCAGTACTTC	.	TRBJ2-5	TRBV7-9	TRBD2
CASSEGPFSYNEQFF	TGTGCCAGCAGTGAAGGCCCATTCTCCTACAATGAGCAGTTCTTC	.	TRBJ2-1	TRBV2	.
CASSEEGRPVEKLFF	TGTGCCAGCAGTGAAGAAGGCAGGCCGGTGGAAAAACTGTTTTTT	.	TRBJ1-4	TRBV2	.
CASSLGDGNYGYTF	TGTGCCAGCTCACTAGGGGACGGAAACTATGGCTACACCTTC	.	TRBJ1-2	TRBV18	.